This T cell receptor (beta chain) comes out of a study of blood T cell repertoires in COVID-19. About the study: Sources were T cells, B-cell-depleted T cells, or PBMCs; the material itself was cDNA or gDNA.

In the authors' methods: Reference gene primer amplification gave estimated nucleated cell counts. TCRdb's copy holds only in-frame clones and misses some; the assay was immunoSEQ multiplex PCR. That table supplies the V and J calls and clone size; D and trimming were determined from the DNA. This table holds around 100,000 clones, 84% found once. This clone has only one observation. This CDR3 contains 14 residues. The V end was cut by 0 bases, the J end by 4 bases, with 10 bases between. Looked up from germline, CDR1 is GTSNPN and CDR2 is SVGIG (reference sequence). The clonotype comes from a man aged 35-49 years with active or convalescent COVID-19. The chain combines TRBV30 with TRBJ1-3; D unresolved. Sequenced input: peripheral blood. The CDR3 sequence: CAWSVAALGNTIYF. The CDR3 DNA follows: TGTGCCTGGAGTGTAGCTGCCCTCGGAAACACCATATATTTT.